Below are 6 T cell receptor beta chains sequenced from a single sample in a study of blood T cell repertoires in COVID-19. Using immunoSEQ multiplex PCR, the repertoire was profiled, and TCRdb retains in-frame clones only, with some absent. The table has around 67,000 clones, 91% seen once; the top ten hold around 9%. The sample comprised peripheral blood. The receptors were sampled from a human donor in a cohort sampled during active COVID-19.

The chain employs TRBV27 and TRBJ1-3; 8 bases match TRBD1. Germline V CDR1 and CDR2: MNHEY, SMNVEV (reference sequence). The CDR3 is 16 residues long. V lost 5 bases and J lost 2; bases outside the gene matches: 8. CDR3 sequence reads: CASSGGQGVAGNTIYF. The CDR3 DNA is TGTGCCAGCAGTGGCGGACAGGGTGTCGCTGGAAACACCATATATTTT.

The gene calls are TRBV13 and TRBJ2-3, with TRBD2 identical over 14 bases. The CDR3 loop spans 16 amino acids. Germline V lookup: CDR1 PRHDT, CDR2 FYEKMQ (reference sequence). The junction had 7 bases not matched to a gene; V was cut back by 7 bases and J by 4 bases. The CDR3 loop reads CASMGLAGESPDTQYF. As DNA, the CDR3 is TGTGCCAGCATGGGACTAGCGGGGGAATCCCCAGATACGCAGTATTTT.

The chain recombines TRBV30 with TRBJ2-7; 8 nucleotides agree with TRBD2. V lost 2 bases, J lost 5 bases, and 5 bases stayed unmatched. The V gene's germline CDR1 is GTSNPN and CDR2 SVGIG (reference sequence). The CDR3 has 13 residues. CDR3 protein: CAWSRTSSHEQYF. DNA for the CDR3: TGTGCCTGGAGTCGGACTAGCAGCCACGAGCAGTACTTC.

CDR3 DNA sequence: TGTGCCAGCAGCGCCCACAGGGGGCTCGAGAACACTGAAGCTTTCTTT. Protein product: CASSAHRGLENTEAFF. This chain connects TRBV9 to TRBJ1-1, with TRBD1 identical over 9 bases. Germline V gene data show CDR1 as SGDLS and CDR2 as YYNGEE. The CDR3 is made up of 16 amino acids. The J segment lost 1 base and the V segment lost 3 bases, leaving 7 bases of the junction unmatched.

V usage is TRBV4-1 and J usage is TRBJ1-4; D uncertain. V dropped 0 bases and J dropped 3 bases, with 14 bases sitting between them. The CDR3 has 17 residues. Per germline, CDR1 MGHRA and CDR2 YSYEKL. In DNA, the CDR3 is TGCGCCAGCAGCCAAGATAGGATTTTGGGAGCTAATGAAAAACTGTTTTTT. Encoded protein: CASSQDRILGANEKLFF.

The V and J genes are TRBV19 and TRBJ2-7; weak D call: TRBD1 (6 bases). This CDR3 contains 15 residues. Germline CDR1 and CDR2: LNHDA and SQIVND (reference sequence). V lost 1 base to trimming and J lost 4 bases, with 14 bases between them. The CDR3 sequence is CASSIVGTPYYEQYF. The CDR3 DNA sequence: TGTGCCAGTAGTATAGTCGGGACACCTTATTACGAGCAGTACTTC.